Listed here is a single TCR beta chain. Germline V gene lookup returns CDR1 SGHNT and CDR2 YENEEA. This CDR3 has 15 residues. Trimming stripped 3 bases from V and 2 bases from J, with 11 bases between. Some clones are missing from TCRdb's copy, which holds only in-frame ones; the method was immunoSEQ multiplex PCR. The top ten hold about 2.4% of the sample, which has about 220,000 clones, 85% seen once. The data stem from a study of blood T cell repertoires in COVID-19. Looking at the study overall: T cells, B-cell-depleted T cells, or PBMCs provided the cDNA or gDNA that served as material.

This sequence joins TRBV11-3 and TRBJ2-1; weak D call: TRBD1 (6 bases). The sample comprised peripheral blood. This sequence originates from a woman aged 70-85 years with COVID-19, enrolled during active disease. CDR3 sequence (DNA): TGTGCCAGCAGCTTCCGGGACATAGCCTACAATGAGCAGTTCTTC. This gives the protein CASSFRDIAYNEQFF.